This TCR beta chain was identified during a study of regulatory T cells in long-lasting Graves disease (dated by TCRdb to the early 2020s). Turning to the overall study: Newly diagnosed Graves' disease patients had taken antithyroid drugs for less than 3 months. The study was registered as a clinical trial and conducted in China. A total of about 33 samples underwent TCR sequencing, from about 13 patients with persistent Graves' disease and 20 or so patients with newly diagnosed Graves' disease. This study used TCR sequencing and RNA sequencing of peripheral blood to compare persistent Graves' disease patients against newly diagnosed Graves' disease patients.

The time point label for this specimen denotes: newly diagnosed GD, antithyroid drugs for less than 3 months. RNA was extracted from PBMCs in TRIzol for both TCR sequencing and RNA sequencing. The diagnosis of Graves' disease was made according to American Thyroid Association guidelines. The patients came from an endocrinology department in Xi'an, China. Each patient gave approximately 9 milliliters of peripheral blood, collected in an EDTA anticoagulant tube. Ficoll Paque Plus density gradient separation was used to isolate PBMCs, and no additional T cell sorting was done. RNA quality was checked with an Agilent 2100 Bioanalyzer and agarose gel, and concentration with a NanoDrop 2000. Library creation used multiplex PCR. Sequencer: Illumina HiSeq 4000. CDR3 regions were amplified by Arm-PCR with iRepertoire HTBI primers to construct TCR beta libraries. PCR products were gel purified before sequencing. Per the source publication's procedure: A total of under 80 TRBV and 14 TRBJ segments were identified across samples and were used for gene usage analysis of CDR3 amino acid clonotypes. COPE and FqMerger were used to merge filtered high-quality paired reads into contigs. BLAST was used to align contigs to IMGT TRBV, TRBD and TRBJ reference genes, and CDR3 was defined according to IMGT. Any clonotype with a frequency above 0.1% was classified as a highly expanded clone. Shannon entropy was used to measure repertoire diversity, and the Gini coefficient was used to measure V-J evenness. Public clonotypes were defined as clonotypes shared by more than one individual. The public reads were reanalyzed by TCRdb: fastp trimming at Q25, MiXCR alignment, in-frame beta chains only. Identical CDR3 protein sequences are pooled into one entry, listed with their most common genes and DNA. The V and J calls follow TCRdb's processing rather than the paper's. Present in this sample are fewer than 550,000 distinct CDR3 sequences, roughly 15% of which were seen just once. The ten largest account for 25% of the sample.

From the cysteine through the phenylalanine, the CDR3 covers 13 amino acids. The entry retains the CDR3 DNA only, 39 bases that are in frame from base 1. According to the germline V gene (reference sequence), CDR1 reads SEHNR and CDR2 reads FQNEAQ. As for this clonotype: Its recognized antigen is unknown. Mismatch with germline at one junction end may stem from a read error.

Overall results and qualifications from the work: Sequencing and analysis were limited to the TCR beta chain. The authors acknowledged the small sample size as a limitation that may reduce accuracy. Persistent Graves' disease patients showed lower TCR Shannon entropy and fewer highly expanded clones than newly diagnosed patients, suggesting clonal expansion. Persistent disease showed preferential use of TRBV28, TRBJ1-2 and TRBJ2-5, whereas newly diagnosed disease favored TRBV20-1 and TRBJ2-1. The study examined only peripheral blood because the primary lesion, thyroid tissue, could not be accessed. More public clonotypes were shared among persistent patients (around 2,600) than among newly diagnosed patients (over 900).

These records were also assigned to another study, of T cells in Graves' hyperthyroidism and ophthalmopathy. From the second report: Graves' hyperthyroidism was defined as stable when no progression to ophthalmopathy occurred over 18 months of follow-up. The hyperthyroidism patients were between 18 and 65 years old and newly diagnosed, with a disease duration of less than 2 months. Patients with uncontrolled infections, other autoimmune diseases, pregnancy or lactation were excluded. Diagnoses were established on the basis of clinical symptoms, serum thyroxine and TRAb, thyroid ultrasound, and orbital computed tomography. The TCR CDR3 was subjected to a first round of RT-PCR using the HTBI primer set and the Qiagen OneStep RT-PCR kit. Most expanded thyroid clonotypes (frequency above 0.001) were also found in blood, which suggests that blood repertoires may mirror thyroid immune responses. In cross-validation, a model built on a 13 V-J signature told ophthalmopathy apart from stable hyperthyroidism with under 90% sensitivity and around 84% specificity, and in testing the same model reached 80%/75%. In validation, progression to ophthalmopathy was predicted by the model with roughly 69% sensitivity and roughly 72% specificity, a median of about 6.8 months before onset. TCR V-J signatures able to tell the groups apart were searched for in a discovery cohort of about a hundred patients, of whom around 43 had Graves' ophthalmopathy and more than 55 had stable Graves' hyperthyroidism. Whether ophthalmopathy could be predicted prospectively was tested in an independent validation cohort made up of under 20 hyperthyroidism patients plus 17 patients who later progressed to ophthalmopathy. The roughly 90 discovery patients were divided at random into training and test sets in a 7:3 ratio. The study also compared thyroid tissue and blood T-cell repertoires from several Graves' hyperthyroidism patients. After blood sampling, hyperthyroidism patients were treated with methimazole at a starting dose of 30 mg daily, and ophthalmopathy patients were treated with high-dose intravenous methylprednisolone. The libraries were constructed in a second round of multiplex PCR and then size-selected and purified. Paired-end sequencing of the libraries was performed with 100 bp reads on an Illumina HiSeq2000. SOAPnuke was used to process the raw data, removing reads that contained adapters or uncalled bases, had a mean Phred below 15, or lacked an exact match to the constant primer or identifier. COPE v1.2.5 was used to merge high-quality paired reads, and clonotypes were defined as unique nucleotide sequences. Clonotypes were aligned to IMGT TRBV, TRBD and TRBJ reference segments using MiTCR v1.1. Only V-J combinations with frequency above 0.0001, covering 98% to 99.2% of repertoires, were analysed. A TCS score was defined as the ratio of F50 (clonal expansion) to E x V (chaos), with BLOSUM62-based TCRdist applied between CDR3 peptides within each V-J. Welch's t-statistics and random forest reduced 450 to 600 V-J features to roughly 13, which were used in a naive Bayes classifier (R e1071). Sample size was not statistically predetermined, and blinding of investigators to group allocation was not performed. The paper describes TCR Vbeta CDR3 sequencing of around 140 peripheral blood samples, made up of about 41 ophthalmopathy patients, roughly 72 hyperthyroidism patients and some 17 progressor patients.

The specimen comprised peripheral blood mononuclear cells (PBMCs), sampled at new diagnosis, from a patient treated with antithyroid drugs. This clonotype was sampled from a woman aged 40 to 65 with Graves disease. Donor details come from another sample of the same person, matched by shared clones. The chain is encoded by TRBV7-9 joined to TRBJ1-1, with a weak D call of TRBD1 (6 bases match). The CDR3 corresponds to CASSPQGNTEAYF. The bases are TGTGCCAGCTCCCCGCAGGGGAACACTGAAGCTTACTTT.